Included here is one T cell receptor (beta chain) sequence, with context. Original data processing: The authors estimated nucleated cell counts from reference gene primer amplification. Only in-frame clones appear in the TCRdb table, and some are missing; sequencing was by immunoSEQ multiplex PCR. That table supplies the V and J calls and clone size; D and trimming were determined from the DNA. The data contain 99,000 or so clones, 70% to 90% of them seen just once; the ten biggest clones take up 2.1%. These data originate in a study of blood T cell repertoires in COVID-19. As for the study in general: Samples representing acute and convalescent COVID-19 were sourced from the United States, Italy and Spain. Nucleic acid was either cDNA or gDNA, and it came from T cells, B-cell-depleted T cells, or PBMCs.

Patients of the Seattle cohort, enrolled during active infection, were followed longitudinally. This CDR3 has 14 amino acids. V lost 2 bases to trimming and J lost 4 bases, with 12 bases between them. Germline V gives CDR1 SGHVS, CDR2 FQNEAQ. This chain uses TRBV7-8 with TRBJ2-7, with D possibly TRBD1 on 5 matching bases. The source of this sequence is a man aged 50 to 59 with COVID-19, enrolled during active disease. The sample was peripheral blood. CDR3 bases: TGTGCCAGCAGCTTAAGCCCTGACAGATACGAGCAGTACTTC. Its protein is CASSLSPDRYEQYF.